This is a list of T cell receptor beta chains from one sample in a study of STAT5B mutations in CD4+ large granular lymphocyte leukemia. Sequenced by immunoSEQ multiplex PCR; TCRdb stores in-frame clones only, minus some. This table has under 2,500 clones, around 86% appearing once. Sequencing was done on a sample of PBMCs. The receptors here all came from a woman in her 70s with CD4+ T-cell large granular lymphocyte leukemia. CDR3s include the opening cysteine and the closing phenylalanine or tryptophan. Fields, in order: D gene, V gene, clone size, J gene, CDR3 length, CDR3 protein, CDR3 DNA. A D gene is named only where the DNA matches it firmly. The size entry is marked missing in some rows and otherwise reads once, few, many or a size class.

d_gene: -; v_gene: TRBV19; abundance: -; j_gene: TRBJ2-7; len: 13; CDR3aa: CASSTTETYEQYF; CDR3nt: TGTGCCAGTAGTACGACTGAAACCTACGAGCAGTACTTC
d_gene: -; v_gene: TRBV6-6; abundance: -; j_gene: TRBJ2-3; len: 14; CDR3aa: CASSLGGVGDTQYF; CDR3nt: TGTGCCAGCAGTTTAGGGGGGGTTGGGGATACGCAGTATTTT
d_gene: -; v_gene: TRBV5-1; abundance: -; j_gene: TRBJ1-4; len: 15; CDR3aa: CASSLSGATNEKLFF; CDR3nt: TGCGCCAGCAGCTTGTCAGGAGCAACTAATGAAAAACTGTTTTTT
d_gene: -; v_gene: TRBV21-1; abundance: -; j_gene: TRBJ1-5; len: 21; CDR3aa: CASSNDLRYRCMFRCNQPQHF; CDR3nt: -
d_gene: -; v_gene: TRBV5-5; abundance: -; j_gene: TRBJ2-3; len: 13; CDR3aa: CASSLTALDTQYF; CDR3nt: TGTGCCAGCAGTTTAACTGCTCTAGATACGCAGTATTTT
d_gene: -; v_gene: TRBV9; abundance: -; j_gene: TRBJ2-4; len: 14; CDR3aa: CASSGQGMQNIQYF; CDR3nt: TGTGCCAGCAGCGGTCAGGGAATGCAAAACATTCAGTACTTC
d_gene: -; v_gene: TRBV28; abundance: -; j_gene: TRBJ2-4; len: 13; CDR3aa: CASSLSRGDIQYF; CDR3nt: TGTGCCAGCAGTTTAAGTAGGGGGGACATTCAGTACTTC
d_gene: TRBD1; v_gene: TRBV4-1; abundance: hyperexpanded; j_gene: TRBJ1-2; len: 14; CDR3aa: CASSQVQGVKSYTF; CDR3nt: TGCGCCAGCAGCCAGGTACAGGGGGTTAAAAGCTACACCTTC
d_gene: -; v_gene: TRBV7-2; abundance: -; j_gene: TRBJ2-1; len: 12; CDR3aa: CASSLLRDEQFF; CDR3nt: TGTGCCAGCAGCTTACTGAGGGATGAGCAGTTCTTC
d_gene: TRBD1; v_gene: TRBV7-2; abundance: -; j_gene: TRBJ1-2; len: 15; CDR3aa: CASSPGTGGARGYTF; CDR3nt: TGTGCCAGCAGCCCGGGGACAGGGGGCGCGCGGGGCTACACCTTC
d_gene: -; v_gene: TRBV30; abundance: -; j_gene: TRBJ1-5; len: 13; CDR3aa: CAWSTGRSQPQHF; CDR3nt: TGTGCCTGGAGTACAGGCCGAAGTCAGCCCCAGCATTTT
d_gene: -; v_gene: TRBV5-1; abundance: -; j_gene: TRBJ2-3; len: 14; CDR3aa: CASSLVGQPDTQYF; CDR3nt: TGCGCCAGCAGCTTGGTGGGGCAGCCAGATACGCAGTATTTT
d_gene: -; v_gene: TRBV5-6; abundance: -; j_gene: TRBJ2-3; len: 13; CDR3aa: CASSFRSADTQYF; CDR3nt: TGTGCCAGCAGCTTCCGTTCCGCAGATACGCAGTATTTT
d_gene: TRBD1; v_gene: TRBV5-4; abundance: -; j_gene: TRBJ1-3; len: 16; CDR3aa: CASSRDRGSSGNTIYF; CDR3nt: TGTGCCAGCAGCCGTGACAGGGGGTCTAGTGGAAACACCATATATTTT
d_gene: -; v_gene: TRBV4-2; abundance: -; j_gene: TRBJ1-2; len: 16; CDR3aa: CASSQEAGRSDYGYTF; CDR3nt: TGTGCCAGCAGCCAAGAGGCCGGTCGGAGTGATTATGGCTACACCTTC
d_gene: TRBD2; v_gene: TRBV29-1; abundance: -; j_gene: TRBJ2-3; len: 15; CDR3aa: CSTTGLAGATDTQYF; CDR3nt: TGCAGCACAACCGGACTAGCGGGGGCCACAGATACGCAGTATTTT
d_gene: -; v_gene: TRBV4-1; abundance: -; j_gene: TRBJ2-4; len: 19; CDR3aa: CASSQDQESDRLAKNIQYF; CDR3nt: TGCGCCAGCAGCCAAGATCAAGAGTCTGACAGGCTAGCCAAAAACATTCAGTACTTC
d_gene: TRBD1; v_gene: TRBV5-1; abundance: -; j_gene: TRBJ2-3; len: 15; CDR3aa: CASSTGQLSTDTQYF; CDR3nt: TGCGCCAGCAGCACGGGACAGCTAAGCACAGATACGCAGTATTTT
d_gene: -; v_gene: TRBV28; abundance: -; j_gene: TRBJ1-1; len: 13; CDR3aa: CASSRGRGTEAFF; CDR3nt: TGTGCCAGCTCAAGAGGGCGGGGGACTGAAGCTTTCTTT
d_gene: -; v_gene: TRBV2; abundance: -; j_gene: TRBJ1-2; len: 13; CDR3aa: CASSPGGYYGYTF; CDR3nt: TGTGCCAGCAGTCCGGGAGGGTACTATGGCTACACCTTC
d_gene: -; v_gene: TRBV4-1; abundance: -; j_gene: TRBJ2-7; len: 15; CDR3aa: CASSQDGGTAYEQYF; CDR3nt: TGCGCCAGCAGCCAAGATGGCGGGACAGCGTACGAGCAGTACTTC
d_gene: -; v_gene: TRBV5-4; abundance: -; j_gene: TRBJ2-3; len: 12; CDR3aa: CASSHQLDTQYF; CDR3nt: TGTGCCAGCAGCCACCAGTTGGATACGCAGTATTTT
d_gene: -; v_gene: TRBV6-1; abundance: -; j_gene: TRBJ1-1; len: 12; CDR3aa: CAPHGTAVEAFF; CDR3nt: TGTGCCCCTCACGGTACGGCAGTTGAAGCTTTCTTT
d_gene: -; v_gene: TRBV7-9; abundance: -; j_gene: TRBJ1-4; len: 12; CDR3aa: CASSLIGEKLFF; CDR3nt: TGTGCCAGCAGCTTAATAGGGGAAAAACTGTTTTTT
d_gene: -; v_gene: TRBV25-1; abundance: -; j_gene: TRBJ1-1; len: 16; CDR3aa: CASSEQGLSMNTEAFF; CDR3nt: TGTGCCAGCAGTGAACAGGGTCTAAGTATGAACACTGAAGCTTTCTTT
d_gene: -; v_gene: TRBV7-8; abundance: -; j_gene: TRBJ1-6; len: 17; CDR3aa: CASSLRRALTINSPLHF; CDR3nt: TGTGCCAGCAGCTTAAGGAGGGCCCTGACCATTAATTCACCCCTCCACTTT
d_gene: -; v_gene: TRBV7-2; abundance: -; j_gene: TRBJ1-1; len: 13; CDR3aa: CASSSEPNTEAFF; CDR3nt: TGTGCCAGCAGCTCTGAGCCTAACACTGAAGCTTTCTTT
d_gene: TRBD2; v_gene: TRBV6-1; abundance: -; j_gene: TRBJ2-3; len: 17; CDR3aa: CASSGYGTSDSTDTQYF; CDR3nt: TGTGCCAGCAGTGGTTACGGGACTAGTGATAGCACAGATACGCAGTATTTT
d_gene: -; v_gene: TRBV28; abundance: -; j_gene: TRBJ2-7; len: 15; CDR3aa: CASSLFGVATYEQYF; CDR3nt: TGTGCCAGCAGTTTATTTGGGGTCGCAACCTACGAGCAGTACTTC